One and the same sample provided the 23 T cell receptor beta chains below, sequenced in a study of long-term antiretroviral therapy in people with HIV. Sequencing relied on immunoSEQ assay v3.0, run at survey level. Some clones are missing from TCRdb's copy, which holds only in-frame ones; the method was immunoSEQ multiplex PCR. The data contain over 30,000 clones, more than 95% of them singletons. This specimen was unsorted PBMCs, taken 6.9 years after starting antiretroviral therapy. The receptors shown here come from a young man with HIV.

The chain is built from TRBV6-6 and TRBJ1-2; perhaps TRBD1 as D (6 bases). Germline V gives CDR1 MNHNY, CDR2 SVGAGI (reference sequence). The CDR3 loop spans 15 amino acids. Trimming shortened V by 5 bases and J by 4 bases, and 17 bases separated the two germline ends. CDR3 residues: CASSGPAGAGYGYTF. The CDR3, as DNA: TGTGCCAGCAGTGGCCCCGCAGGGGCGGGCTATGGCTACACCTTC.

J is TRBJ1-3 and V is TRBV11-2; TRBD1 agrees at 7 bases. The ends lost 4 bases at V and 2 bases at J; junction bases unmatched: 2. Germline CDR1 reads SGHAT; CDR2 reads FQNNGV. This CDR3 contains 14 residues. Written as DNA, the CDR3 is TGTGCCAGCAGCTCGACAGGGACTGGAAACACCATATATTTT. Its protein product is CASSSTGTGNTIYF.

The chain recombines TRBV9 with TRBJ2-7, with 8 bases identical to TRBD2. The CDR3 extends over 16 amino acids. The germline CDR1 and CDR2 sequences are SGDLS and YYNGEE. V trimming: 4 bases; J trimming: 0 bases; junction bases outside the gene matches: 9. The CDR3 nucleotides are TGTGCCAGCAGCCCCGGGGGGGGCAGCCCCTCCTACGAGCAGTACTTC. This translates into CASSPGGGSPSYEQYF.

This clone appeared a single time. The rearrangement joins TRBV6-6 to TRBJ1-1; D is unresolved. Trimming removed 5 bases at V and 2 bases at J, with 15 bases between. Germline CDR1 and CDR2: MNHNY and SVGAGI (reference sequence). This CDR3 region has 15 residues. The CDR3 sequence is CASSPLRTFNTEAFF. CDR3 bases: TGTGCCAGCAGTCCTCTTCGGACCTTTAACACTGAAGCTTTCTTT.

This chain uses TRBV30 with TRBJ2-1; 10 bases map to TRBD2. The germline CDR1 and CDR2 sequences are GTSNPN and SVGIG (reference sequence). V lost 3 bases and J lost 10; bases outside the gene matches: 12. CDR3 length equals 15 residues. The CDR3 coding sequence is TGTGCCTGGAGCCTCGGGTCTAGCGGGAGTGGGGAGCAGTTCTTC. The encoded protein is CAWSLGSSGSGEQFF.

The CDR3 DNA reads TGTGCCAGCAGCGTAGGGGCTAGCACAGATACGCAGTATTTT. Encoded protein: CASSVGASTDTQYF. This chain connects TRBV9 to TRBJ2-3, with D uncertain. The germline V gene encodes CDR1 SGDLS and CDR2 YYNGEE. Trimming pared 0 bases from V and 0 bases from J, leaving 5 bases between. The CDR3 is made up of 14 amino acids.

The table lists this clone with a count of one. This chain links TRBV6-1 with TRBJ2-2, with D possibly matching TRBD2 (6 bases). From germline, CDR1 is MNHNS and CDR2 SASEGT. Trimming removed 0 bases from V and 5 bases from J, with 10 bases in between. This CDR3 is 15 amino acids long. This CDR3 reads CASSEAGLDTGELFF. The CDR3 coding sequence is TGTGCCAGCAGTGAAGCGGGACTTGATACCGGGGAGCTGTTTTTT.

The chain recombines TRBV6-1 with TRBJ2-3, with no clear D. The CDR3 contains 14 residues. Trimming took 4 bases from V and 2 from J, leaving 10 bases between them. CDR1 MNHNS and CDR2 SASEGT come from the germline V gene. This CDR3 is CASSVSVFTDTQYF. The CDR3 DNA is TGTGCCAGCAGTGTCTCGGTTTTCACAGATACGCAGTATTTT.

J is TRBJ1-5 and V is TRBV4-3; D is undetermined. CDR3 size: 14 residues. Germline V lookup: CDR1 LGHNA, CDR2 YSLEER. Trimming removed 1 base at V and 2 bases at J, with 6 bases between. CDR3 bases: TGCGCCAGCAGCCAAGTCGGGGGCAATCAGCCCCAGCATTTT. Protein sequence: CASSQVGGNQPQHF.

CDR3 nucleotides: TGTGCCAGCAGCTCTGGACAGTTCACAGATACGCAGTATTTT. Encoded protein: CASSSGQFTDTQYF. The V gene is TRBV7-9, the J gene TRBJ2-3, with D possibly being TRBD1 (6 bases). The CDR3 sequence is 14 residues long. Trimming pared 4 bases from V and 2 bases from J, leaving 10 bases between. From germline, CDR1 is SEHNR and CDR2 FQNEAQ (reference sequence).

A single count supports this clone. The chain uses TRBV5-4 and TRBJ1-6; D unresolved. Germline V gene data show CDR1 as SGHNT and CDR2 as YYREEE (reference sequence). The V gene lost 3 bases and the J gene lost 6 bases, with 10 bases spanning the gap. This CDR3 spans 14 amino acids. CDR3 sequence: CASSSATINSPLHF. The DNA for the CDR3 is TGTGCCAGCAGCTCTGCCACGATTAATTCACCCCTCCACTTT.

CDR3 amino acids: CAWGDGQPNQPQHF. In nucleotides, the CDR3 is TGTGCCTGGGGTGACGGACAGCCCAATCAGCCCCAGCATTTT. The chain employs TRBV30 and TRBJ1-5; tentatively, D is TRBD1 (6 bases). V lost 5 bases to trimming and J lost 3 bases, with 14 bases between them. The CDR3 sequence is 14 residues long. Per the germline V gene, CDR1 is GTSNPN and CDR2 is SVGIG (reference sequence).

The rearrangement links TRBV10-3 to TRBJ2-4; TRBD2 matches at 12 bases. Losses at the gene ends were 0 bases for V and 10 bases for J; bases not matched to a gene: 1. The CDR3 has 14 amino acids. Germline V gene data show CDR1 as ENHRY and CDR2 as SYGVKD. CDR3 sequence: CAISESGTSGIQYF. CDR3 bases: TGTGCCATCAGTGAGTCCGGGACTAGCGGGATTCAGTACTTC.

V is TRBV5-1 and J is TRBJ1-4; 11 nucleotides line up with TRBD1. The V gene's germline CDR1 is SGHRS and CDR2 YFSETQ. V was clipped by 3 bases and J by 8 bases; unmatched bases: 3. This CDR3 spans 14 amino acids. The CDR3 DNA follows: TGCGCCAGCAGCTCCGGGACAGGGGGAGAAAAACTGTTTTTT. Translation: CASSSGTGGEKLFF. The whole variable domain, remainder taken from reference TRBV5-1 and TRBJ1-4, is KAGVTQTPRYLIKTRGQQVTLSCSPISGHRSVSWYQQTPGQGLQFLFEYFSETQRNKGNFPGRFSGRQFSNSRSEMNVSTLELGDSALYLCASSSGTGGEKLFFGSGTQLSVL.

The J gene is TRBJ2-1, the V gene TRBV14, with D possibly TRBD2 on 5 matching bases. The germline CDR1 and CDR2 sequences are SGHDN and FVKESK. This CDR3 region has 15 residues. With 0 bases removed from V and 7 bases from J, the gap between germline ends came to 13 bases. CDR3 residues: CASSQDLVPGNEQFF. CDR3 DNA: TGTGCCAGCAGCCAAGATCTCGTCCCGGGGAATGAGCAGTTCTTC.

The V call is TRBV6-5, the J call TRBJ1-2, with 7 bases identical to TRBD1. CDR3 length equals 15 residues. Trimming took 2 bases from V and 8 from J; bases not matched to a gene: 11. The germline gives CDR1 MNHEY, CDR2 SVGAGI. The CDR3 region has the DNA TGTGCCAGCAGTTACACCCTAGGGGGCGGTAAGGGCTACACCTTC. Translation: CASSYTLGGGKGYTF.

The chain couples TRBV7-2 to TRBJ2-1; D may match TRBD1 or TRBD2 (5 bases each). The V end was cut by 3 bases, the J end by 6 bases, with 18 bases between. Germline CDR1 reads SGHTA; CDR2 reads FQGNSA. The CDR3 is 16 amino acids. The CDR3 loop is CASSFLGVSSGNEQFF. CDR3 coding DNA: TGTGCCAGCAGCTTCCTGGGGGTTTCATCCGGCAATGAGCAGTTCTTC.

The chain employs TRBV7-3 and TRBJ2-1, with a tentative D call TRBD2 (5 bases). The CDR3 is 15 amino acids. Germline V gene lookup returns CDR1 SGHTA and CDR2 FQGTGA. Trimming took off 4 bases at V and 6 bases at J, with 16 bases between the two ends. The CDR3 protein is CASSSGIGETNEQFF. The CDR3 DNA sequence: TGTGCCAGCAGCTCGGGGATCGGGGAGACCAATGAGCAGTTCTTC.

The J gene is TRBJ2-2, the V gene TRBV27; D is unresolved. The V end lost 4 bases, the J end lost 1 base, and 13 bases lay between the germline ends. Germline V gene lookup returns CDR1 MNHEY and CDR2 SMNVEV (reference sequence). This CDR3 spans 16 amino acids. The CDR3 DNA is TGTGCCAGCAGTTCATCCACGGACGGGAACACCGGGGAGCTGTTTTTT. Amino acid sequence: CASSSSTDGNTGELFF.

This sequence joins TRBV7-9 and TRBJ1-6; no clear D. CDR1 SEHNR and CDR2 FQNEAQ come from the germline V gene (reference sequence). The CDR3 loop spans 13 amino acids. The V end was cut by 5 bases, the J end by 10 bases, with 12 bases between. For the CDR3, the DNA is TGTGCCAGCAGCCCGGTGAGCGTCTCACCCCTCCACTTT. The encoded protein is CASSPVSVSPLHF. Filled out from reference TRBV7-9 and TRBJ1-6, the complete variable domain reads DTGVSQNPRHKITKRGQNVTFRCDPISEHNRLYWYRQTLGQGPEFLTYFQNEAQLEKSRLLSDRFSAERPKGSFSTLEIQRTEQGDSAMYLCASSPVSVSPLHFGNGTRLTVT.

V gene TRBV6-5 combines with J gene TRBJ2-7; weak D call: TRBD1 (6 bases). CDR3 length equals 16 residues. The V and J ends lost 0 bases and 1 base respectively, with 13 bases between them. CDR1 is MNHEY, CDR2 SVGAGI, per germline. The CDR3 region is CASSYSKQGISYEQYF. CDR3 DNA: TGTGCCAGCAGTTACTCGAAACAGGGCATTTCCTACGAGCAGTACTTC.

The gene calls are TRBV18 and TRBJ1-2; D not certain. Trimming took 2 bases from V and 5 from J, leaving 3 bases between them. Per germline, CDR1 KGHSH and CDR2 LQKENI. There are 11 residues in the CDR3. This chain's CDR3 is CASSPEYGYTF. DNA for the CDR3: TGTGCCAGCTCACCAGAGTATGGCTACACCTTC.

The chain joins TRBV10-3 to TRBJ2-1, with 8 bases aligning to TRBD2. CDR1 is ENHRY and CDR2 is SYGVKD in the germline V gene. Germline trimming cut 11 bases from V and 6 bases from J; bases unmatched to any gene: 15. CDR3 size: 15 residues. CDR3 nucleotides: TGTGCCTCCAAACAGGGCCTAGCGGGTGGCAATGAGCAGTTCTTC. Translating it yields CASKQGLAGGNEQFF.